This T cell receptor (beta chain) was sequenced for a study of blood T cell repertoires in COVID-19. Method: immunoSEQ multiplex PCR; TCRdb's copy keeps in-frame clones and lacks some. The table includes 250,000 or so clones, around 86% detected once. The CDR3 loop spans 14 amino acids. The V segment lost 4 bases and the J segment 2 bases; nucleotides outside the gene matches: 3. The V gene's germline CDR1 is LNHNV and CDR2 YYDKDF (reference sequence). Material: PBMCs or T cells enriched from blood (not recorded which). This TCR derives from a man in his forties or fifties who had recovered from COVID-19. J is TRBJ1-2 and V is TRBV15, with TRBD1 identical over 8 bases. CDR3 sequence: CATSTRQGNYGYTF. CDR3 nucleotides: TGTGCCACCAGCACCCGACAGGGGAACTATGGCTACACCTTC.